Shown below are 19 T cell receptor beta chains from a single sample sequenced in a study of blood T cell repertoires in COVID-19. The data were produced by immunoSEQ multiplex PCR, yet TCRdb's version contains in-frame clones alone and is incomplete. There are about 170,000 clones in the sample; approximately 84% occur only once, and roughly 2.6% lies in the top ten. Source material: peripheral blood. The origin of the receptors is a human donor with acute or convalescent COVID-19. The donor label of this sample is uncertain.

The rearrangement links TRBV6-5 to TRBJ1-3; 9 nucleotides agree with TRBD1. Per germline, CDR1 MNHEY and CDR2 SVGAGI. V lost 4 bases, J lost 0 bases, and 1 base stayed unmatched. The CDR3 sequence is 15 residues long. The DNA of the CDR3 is TGTGCCAGCAGTTTGGACAGGGGCTCTGGAAACACCATATATTTT. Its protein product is CASSLDRGSGNTIYF.

CDR3 amino acids: CATREIQETQYF. CDR3 sequence (DNA): TGTGCCACTCGGGAGATCCAAGAGACCCAGTACTTC. The chain couples TRBV7-6 to TRBJ2-5; D is perhaps TRBD2 (6 bases). Germline assignment: CDR1 SGHVS and CDR2 FNYEAQ. The CDR3 sequence is 12 residues long. V lost 10 bases, J lost 1 base, and 10 bases lay in between.

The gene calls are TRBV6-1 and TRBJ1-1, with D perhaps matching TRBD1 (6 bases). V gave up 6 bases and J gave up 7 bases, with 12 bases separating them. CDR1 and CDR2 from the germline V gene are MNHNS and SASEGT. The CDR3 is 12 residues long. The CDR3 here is CASSGRGGEAFF. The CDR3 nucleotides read TGTGCCAGCAGCGGAAGGGGGGGTGAAGCTTTCTTT.

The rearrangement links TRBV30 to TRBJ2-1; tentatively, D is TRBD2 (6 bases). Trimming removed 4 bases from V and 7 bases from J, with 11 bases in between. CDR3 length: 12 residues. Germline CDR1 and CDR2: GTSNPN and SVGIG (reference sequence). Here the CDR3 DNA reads TGTGCCTGGACCGTTGGGGGGAATGAGCAGTTCTTC. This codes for CAWTVGGNEQFF. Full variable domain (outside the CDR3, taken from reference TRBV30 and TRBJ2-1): SQTIHQWPATLVQPVGSPLSLECTVEGTSNPNLYWYRQAAGRGLQLLFYSVGIGQISSEVPQNLSASRPQDRQFILSSKKLLLSDSGFYLCAWTVGGNEQFFGPGTRLTVL.

The CDR3 DNA follows: TGTGCCAGCAGTGACGGGGTCTCCTACAATGAGCAGTTCTTC. It yields the protein CASSDGVSYNEQFF. This chain uses TRBV2 with TRBJ2-1; maybe TRBD2 (5 bases). V gave up 3 bases and J gave up 0 bases, with 6 bases separating them. Per the germline V gene, CDR1 is SNHLY and CDR2 is FYNNEI. This CDR3 spans 14 amino acids.

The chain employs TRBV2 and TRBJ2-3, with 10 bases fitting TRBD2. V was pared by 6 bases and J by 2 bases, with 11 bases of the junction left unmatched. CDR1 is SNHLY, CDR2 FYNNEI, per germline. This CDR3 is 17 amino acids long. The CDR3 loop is CASSVAGGHVTTDTQYF. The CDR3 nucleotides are TGTGCCAGCAGCGTAGCGGGAGGCCATGTTACCACAGATACGCAGTATTTT.

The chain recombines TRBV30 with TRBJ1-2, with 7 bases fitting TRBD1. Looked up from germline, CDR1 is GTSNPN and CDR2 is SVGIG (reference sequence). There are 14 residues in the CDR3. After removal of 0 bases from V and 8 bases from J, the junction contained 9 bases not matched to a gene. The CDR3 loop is CAWSVQGGSKGYTF. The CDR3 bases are TGTGCCTGGAGTGTACAAGGGGGCAGTAAGGGCTACACCTTC.

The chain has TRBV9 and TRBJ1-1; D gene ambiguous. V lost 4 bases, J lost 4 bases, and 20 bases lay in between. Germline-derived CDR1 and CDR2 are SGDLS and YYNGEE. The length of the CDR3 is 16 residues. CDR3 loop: CASSREPEVWSTEAFF. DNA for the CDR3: TGTGCCAGCAGCCGAGAACCGGAAGTTTGGAGCACTGAAGCTTTCTTT.

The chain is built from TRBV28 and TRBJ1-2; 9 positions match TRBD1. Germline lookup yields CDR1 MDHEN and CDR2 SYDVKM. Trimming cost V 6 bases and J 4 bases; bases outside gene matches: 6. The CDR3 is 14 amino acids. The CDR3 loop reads CASSRTGGAYGYTF. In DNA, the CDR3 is TGTGCCAGCAGCCGTACAGGGGGCGCCTATGGCTACACCTTC.

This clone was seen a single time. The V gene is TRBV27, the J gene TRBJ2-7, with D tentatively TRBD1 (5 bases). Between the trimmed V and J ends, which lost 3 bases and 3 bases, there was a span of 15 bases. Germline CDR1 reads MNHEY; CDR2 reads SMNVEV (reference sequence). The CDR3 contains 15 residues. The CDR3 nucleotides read TGTGCCAGCAGTTTTCCTCGGACACACAACTACGAGCAGTACTTC. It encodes CASSFPRTHNYEQYF.

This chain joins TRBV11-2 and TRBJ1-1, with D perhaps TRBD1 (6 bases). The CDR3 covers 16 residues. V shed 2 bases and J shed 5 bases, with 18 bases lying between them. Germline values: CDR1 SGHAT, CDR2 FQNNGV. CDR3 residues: CASSLTGTPLGTEAFF. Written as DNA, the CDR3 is TGTGCCAGCAGCTTAACCGGGACACCTCTTGGGACTGAAGCTTTCTTT.

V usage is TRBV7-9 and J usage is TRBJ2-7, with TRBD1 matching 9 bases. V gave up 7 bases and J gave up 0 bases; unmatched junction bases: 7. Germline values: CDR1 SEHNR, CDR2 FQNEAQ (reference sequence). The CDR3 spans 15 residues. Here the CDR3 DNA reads TGTGCCAGCACCGTGGGACAGGGAGACTCCTACGAGCAGTACTTC. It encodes CASTVGQGDSYEQYF.

As DNA, the CDR3 is TGTGCCTCCCTGGGCCGGGGAAGCACTGAAGCTTTCTTT. Protein: CASLGRGSTEAFF. The chain joins TRBV30 to TRBJ1-1, with D unclear. The V end lost 7 bases, the J end lost 4 bases, and 16 bases lay between the germline ends. The CDR3 is 13 amino acids. Germline lookup yields CDR1 GTSNPN and CDR2 SVGIG (reference sequence).

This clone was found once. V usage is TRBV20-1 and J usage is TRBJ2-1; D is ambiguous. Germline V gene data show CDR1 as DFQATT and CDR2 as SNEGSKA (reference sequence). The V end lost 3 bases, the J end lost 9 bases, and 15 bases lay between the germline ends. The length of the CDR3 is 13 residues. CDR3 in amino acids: CSASPSWLSEQFF. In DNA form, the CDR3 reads TGCAGTGCTAGTCCAAGTTGGTTGAGTGAGCAGTTCTTC.

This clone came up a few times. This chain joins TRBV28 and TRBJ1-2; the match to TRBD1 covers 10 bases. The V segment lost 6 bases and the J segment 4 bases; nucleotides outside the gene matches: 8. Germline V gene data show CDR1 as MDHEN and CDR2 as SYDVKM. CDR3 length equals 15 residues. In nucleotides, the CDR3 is TGTGCCAGCAGACCAACGACAGGGGGCGCCTATGGCTACACCTTC. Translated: CASRPTTGGAYGYTF.

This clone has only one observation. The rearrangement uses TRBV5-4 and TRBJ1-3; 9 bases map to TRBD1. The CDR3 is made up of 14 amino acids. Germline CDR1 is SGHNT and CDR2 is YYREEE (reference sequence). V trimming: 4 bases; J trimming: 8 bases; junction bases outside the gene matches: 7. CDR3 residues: CASSPRDRVDTIYF. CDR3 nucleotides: TGTGCCAGCAGCCCGAGGGACAGGGTGGACACCATATATTTT.

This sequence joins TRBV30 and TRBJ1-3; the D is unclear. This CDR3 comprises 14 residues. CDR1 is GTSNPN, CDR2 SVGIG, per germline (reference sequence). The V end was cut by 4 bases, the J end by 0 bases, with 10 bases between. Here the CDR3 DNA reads TGTGCCTGGAAGAGGCAACCCTCTGGAAACACCATATATTTT. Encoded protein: CAWKRQPSGNTIYF.

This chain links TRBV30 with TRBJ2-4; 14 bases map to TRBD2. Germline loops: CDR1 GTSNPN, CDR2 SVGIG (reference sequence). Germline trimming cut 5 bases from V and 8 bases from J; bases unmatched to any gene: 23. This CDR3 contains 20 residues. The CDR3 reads CAWAKYSLGLAGVGEDIQYF. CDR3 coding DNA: TGTGCCTGGGCGAAATACTCCCTGGGACTAGCGGGAGTCGGGGAGGACATTCAGTACTTC.

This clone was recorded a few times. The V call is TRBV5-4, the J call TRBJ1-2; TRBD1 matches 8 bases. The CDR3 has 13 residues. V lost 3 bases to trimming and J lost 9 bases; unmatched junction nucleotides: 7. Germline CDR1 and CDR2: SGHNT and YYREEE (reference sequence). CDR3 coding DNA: TGTGCCAGCAGCTCCTTGGGACAGGATAGCTACACCTTC. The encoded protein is CASSSLGQDSYTF.